The 7 T cell receptor beta chains below come from one sample, sequenced in a study of beta chain features in type 1 diabetes. Isolated RNA was reverse transcribed in full, so expressed TCRB transcripts were sequenced. Some clones are missing from TCRdb's copy, which holds only in-frame ones; the method was immunoSEQ multiplex PCR. The sample lists some 360,000 clones, roughly 21% occurring once. Source material: naive CD4+ T cells from blood. These receptors were obtained from a woman younger than 35 in good health.

The gene calls are TRBV7-2 and TRBJ2-7; D possibly corresponds to TRBD1 (6 bases). This CDR3 has 15 amino acids. Trimming pared 5 bases from V and 0 bases from J, leaving 14 bases between. From germline, CDR1 is SGHTA and CDR2 FQGNSA. CDR3 nucleotide sequence: TGTGCCAGCAGCGCGGACAGCCAGAGCTCCTACGAGCAGTACTTC. Protein: CASSADSQSSYEQYF.

This clone showed up just a few times. The chain combines TRBV2 with TRBJ2-3; D perhaps matches TRBD1 (6 bases). From germline, CDR1 is SNHLY and CDR2 FYNNEI. The V and J ends lost 7 bases and 1 base respectively, with 18 bases between them. The CDR3 loop spans 16 amino acids. The CDR3 spells CASIAAGVLGTDTQYF. The CDR3 DNA follows: TGTGCCAGCATTGCCGCAGGGGTTCTCGGCACAGATACGCAGTATTTT.

This chain joins TRBV18 and TRBJ2-7, with 8 nucleotides matching TRBD2. Unmatched junction bases numbered 15, after V lost 1 base and J lost 7 bases. Germline values: CDR1 KGHSH, CDR2 LQKENI. The CDR3 sequence is 17 residues long. The CDR3, as DNA: TGTGCCAGCTCACCACTGCTCGATAGCGGGGAAAGGAGTGAGCAGTACTTC. Its translation is CASSPLLDSGERSEQYF.

J is TRBJ2-1 and V is TRBV4-1; a weak D match, TRBD1 (5 bases). V shed 1 base and J shed 9 bases, with 16 bases lying between them. CDR3 length: 15 residues. Germline V gives CDR1 MGHRA, CDR2 YSYEKL. For the CDR3, the DNA is TGCGCCAGCAGCCAAGGGGATGCAGGGCGAAGTGAGCAGTTCTTC. Translation gives CASSQGDAGRSEQFF.

This chain uses TRBV29-1 with TRBJ1-4, with D possibly TRBD1 on 5 matching bases. CDR3 length: 14 amino acids. V was cut by 4 bases and J by 4 bases, with 13 bases left in between. Germline lookup yields CDR1 SQVTM and CDR2 ANQGSEA. The CDR3 region is CSVARQGGNEKLFF. The DNA of the CDR3 is TGCAGCGTTGCGAGGCAGGGCGGTAATGAAAAACTGTTTTTT.

This chain joins TRBV16 and TRBJ1-2; tentatively, D is TRBD1 (6 bases). Trimming shortened V by 8 bases and J by 0 bases, and 13 bases separated the two germline ends. CDR3 length: 14 amino acids. Germline V gives CDR1 KGHSY, CDR2 FQNENV. For the CDR3, the DNA is TGTGCCAGCTCTCAAGGGGGAGCTAACTATGGCTACACCTTC. Translating it yields CASSQGGANYGYTF.

This clone was seen a few times. The rearrangement joins TRBV2 to TRBJ2-1; 13 bases are a match to TRBD2. Germline V CDR1 and CDR2: SNHLY, FYNNEI. Trimming cost V 8 bases and J 4 bases; bases outside gene matches: 2. The CDR3 runs 14 residues. The CDR3 region has the DNA TGTGCCAGCTCGGGACTAGCGGGGTACAATGAGCAGTTCTTC. This encodes CASSGLAGYNEQFF.